This T cell receptor beta chain is drawn from a study of beta chain features in type 1 diabetes. Blood was collected once per donor into heparin, averaging about 116 mL. The study reverse transcribed the entire isolated RNA, so it sequenced expressed TCRB transcripts. The assay was immunoSEQ multiplex PCR, and TCRdb's table has in-frame clones only and misses some. The sample shows around 250,000 clones, over 12% of them seen only once. General observations from the study: Sequencing used cDNA, and cells with high TCR expression could therefore be over-represented. VDJ junctions in type 1 diabetes patients carried more deletions and fewer insertions.

On this clone: Its target is not known.

J lost 7 bases, V lost 6 bases, and 10 bases had no gene match. Looked up from germline, CDR1 is MGHRA and CDR2 is YSYEKL. There are 15 residues in the CDR3. The TCR comes from a middle-aged woman in good health. The chain uses TRBV4-1 and TRBJ1-4, with 8 bases aligning to TRBD1. Sequencing used naive CD4+ T cells from blood. This CDR3 is CASRPEGTGVEKLFF. CDR3 DNA: TGCGCCAGCAGGCCGGAAGGGACAGGCGTTGAAAAACTGTTTTTT.